This TCR beta chain was found in a study of cytomegalovirus exposure and HLA in healthy donors. General study findings and limits: The classifier reportedly diagnosed cytomegalovirus status with high specificity and sensitivity. Researchers reported that a few CMV-associated chains were confirmed in vitro as CMV antigen-specific.

Notes on this clone: The antigen remains unidentified.

Profiled with immunoSEQ multiplex PCR; TCRdb holds only in-frame clones, not every one. The sample carries under 400,000 clones, approximately 88% recorded once. These donors were members of the roughly 130-subject validation cohort, a group separate from the approximately 700-subject first cohort. This clonotype was obtained from a man under 40 in good health and CMV-seronegative. The specimen was PBMCs.

CDR3 coding DNA: TGTGCCAGCAGACTAAGGGGGTCCAGCACAGATACGCAGTATTTT. Amino acid sequence: CASRLRGSSTDTQYF. V and J are TRBV6-6 and TRBJ2-3; possible D gene TRBD1, 6 bases. The CDR3 length is 15 residues. Trimming cost V 6 bases and J 0 bases, with 13 bases left between them. Germline CDR1 and CDR2: MNHNY and SVGAGI (reference sequence).